This entry lists 31 T cell receptor beta chains sequenced from one sample in a study of shared clonotypes between healthy human individuals. Libraries were prepared by immunoSEQ multiplex PCR; TCRdb keeps only in-frame clonotypes and omits some of them. The sample yields 2 million to 2.5 million clones, 95% seen once. What was sequenced was naive CD4+ T cells sorted from blood. Subset reported: CD45RA+ positively selected. These receptors were obtained from a man younger than 35 in good health.

The chain couples TRBV13 to TRBJ2-7; 7 nucleotides agree with TRBD1. The length of the CDR3 is 16 residues. Germline CDR1 PRHDT, CDR2 FYEKMQ (reference sequence). Losses at the gene ends were 0 bases for V and 5 bases for J; bases not matched to a gene: 10. CDR3 coding DNA: TGTGCCAGCAGCTTAGGCTACAGGGGAAGCGGCGACGAGCAGTACTTC. Protein product: CASSLGYRGSGDEQYF.

The chain combines TRBV28 with TRBJ1-2; 7 bases map to TRBD1. Germline V CDR1 and CDR2: MDHEN, SYDVKM. V lost 6 bases and J lost 4; bases outside the gene matches: 8. The CDR3 length is 14 residues. The CDR3 DNA sequence: TGTGCCAGCAGCTATCAGGGGGGGTCCTATGGCTACACCTTC. Translated, it gives CASSYQGGSYGYTF.

The CDR3 here is CASSLAGLHQETQYF. CDR3 nucleotide sequence: TGCGCCAGCAGCTTGGCGGGACTACATCAAGAGACCCAGTACTTC. The genes are TRBV5-1 and TRBJ2-5; TRBD2 agrees at 7 bases. Germline-derived CDR1 and CDR2 are SGHRS and YFSETQ. The CDR3 spans 15 residues. Trimming at V came to 0 bases and at J to 2 bases, leaving 4 bases not matched to a gene. Full variable domain (remainder filled in from reference TRBV5-1 and TRBJ2-5): KAGVTQTPRYLIKTRGQQVTLSCSPISGHRSVSWYQQTPGQGLQFLFEYFSETQRNKGNFPGRFSGRQFSNSRSEMNVSTLELGDSALYLCASSLAGLHQETQYFGPGTRLLVL.

This chain joins TRBV5-1 and TRBJ1-1; 10 bases fit TRBD1. The ends lost 5 bases at V and 3 bases at J; junction bases unmatched: 13. In germline, CDR1 is SGHRS, CDR2 YFSETQ. There are 17 residues in the CDR3. The CDR3 DNA reads as TGCGCCAGCAGACGTGGGACAGGGGTCTCGGAGTACACTGAAGCTTTCTTT. Protein sequence: CASRRGTGVSEYTEAFF.

Note on this clone: This sample includes further DNA sequences coding for the same CDR3. This chain links TRBV7-2 with TRBJ2-7; the D call may be TRBD1 or TRBD2 (5 bases each). Germline V gene lookup returns CDR1 SGHTA and CDR2 FQGNSA. Trimming pared 2 bases from V and 4 bases from J, leaving 6 bases between. The CDR3 length is 12 residues. CDR3 amino acids: CASSLWGYEQYF. In DNA, the CDR3 is TGTGCCAGCAGCTTATGGGGGTACGAGCAGTACTTC.

As regards this clone: At one end, the junction sequence differs from germline, possibly due to a read error. The J gene is TRBJ1-2, the V gene TRBV30; weak D call: TRBD1 (5 bases). CDR1 GTSNPN and CDR2 SVGIG come from the germline V gene (reference sequence). This CDR3 region has 11 residues. This CDR3 reads CARFRDYGYTF. The CDR3, as DNA: TGTGCCCGCTTCAGGGACTATGGCTACACCTTT.

V gene TRBV11-2 combines with J gene TRBJ1-1; D remains unclear. This CDR3 is 15 amino acids long. Germline lookup yields CDR1 SGHAT and CDR2 FQNNGV. V was cut by 1 base and J by 1 base, with 10 bases left in between. The CDR3 sequence is CASSLAGVRNTEAFF. Here the CDR3 DNA reads TGTGCCAGCAGCTTAGCCGGGGTGCGGAACACTGAAGCTTTCTTT. Full variable domain (missing parts from reference TRBV11-2 and TRBJ1-1): EAGVAQSPRYKIIEKRQSVAFWCNPISGHATLYWYQQILGQGPKLLIQFQNNGVVDDSQLPKDRFSAERLKGVDSTLKIQPAKLEDSAVYLCASSLAGVRNTEAFFGQGTRLTVV.

The rearrangement joins TRBV5-4 to TRBJ2-7; 7 bases are a match to TRBD1. Germline assignment: CDR1 SGHNT and CDR2 YYREEE (reference sequence). This CDR3 is 16 amino acids long. J lost 2 bases, V lost 1 base, and 9 bases had no gene match. The CDR3 region has the DNA TGTGCCAGCAGCTTGTCGGTAGTGACAGGGCCCTACGAGCAGTACTTC. Its translation: CASSLSVVTGPYEQYF.

This clone came up once. The rearrangement links TRBV5-6 to TRBJ2-2; no reliable D call. V shed 7 bases and J shed 0 bases, with 13 bases lying between them. CDR1 is SGHDT, CDR2 YYEEEE, per germline. The CDR3 has 15 amino acids. The CDR3 reads CASWVVGTNTGELFF. The CDR3 nucleotides are TGTGCCAGCTGGGTGGTAGGGACGAACACCGGGGAGCTGTTTTTT.

CDR3 sequence (DNA): TGCGCCAGCAGCGACAGGGGGCAATCTTCCGAGCAGTACTTC. Encoded protein: CASSDRGQSSEQYF. This chain joins TRBV10-2 and TRBJ2-7, with TRBD1 matching 10 bases. The length of the CDR3 is 14 residues. V dropped 6 bases and J dropped 6; count of bases not matched to a gene: 8. Germline values: CDR1 WSHSY, CDR2 SAAADI.

The count of this clone is one. The chain has TRBV6-4 and TRBJ2-2, with 8 bases that match TRBD2. The germline V gene encodes CDR1 MRHNA and CDR2 SNTAGT. V trimming: 0 bases; J trimming: 1 base; junction bases outside the gene matches: 4. The CDR3 sequence is 17 residues long. The CDR3 here is CASSDSSLAGNTGELFF. DNA of the CDR3: TGTGCCAGCAGTGACTCGTCGCTAGCGGGGAACACCGGGGAGCTGTTTTTT.

The chain employs TRBV30 and TRBJ1-4; D is uncertain. V gave up 3 bases and J gave up 6 bases, with 5 bases separating them. Germline CDR1 GTSNPN, CDR2 SVGIG (reference sequence). There are 11 residues in the CDR3. The CDR3 is CAWRSDEKLFF. In DNA form, the CDR3 reads TGTGCCTGGAGATCGGATGAAAAACTGTTTTTT.

Notes on this clone: The junction and the germline gene differ at one end; a read error may be behind it. The J gene is TRBJ1-1, the V gene TRBV7-7; D not certain. Germline assignment: CDR1 SSHAT and CDR2 FNYEAQ (reference sequence). The CDR3 has 13 residues. CDR3 loop: CASSLDWGTEAFF. DNA for the CDR3: TGTGCTAGCAGCTTAGACTGGGGCACTGAAGCTTTCTTT.

The chain employs TRBV4-3 and TRBJ2-7, with a possible D match to TRBD1 (5 bases). Trimming pared 0 bases from V and 6 bases from J, leaving 12 bases between. This CDR3 spans 14 amino acids. Germline V gene lookup returns CDR1 LGHNA and CDR2 YSLEER. CDR3 in amino acids: CASSQDLKGVEQYF. The CDR3 DNA reads as TGCGCCAGCAGCCAAGACTTAAAAGGGGTCGAGCAGTACTTC.

The chain carries TRBV19 and TRBJ2-1; D is unresolved. Looked up from germline, CDR1 is LNHDA and CDR2 is SQIVND (reference sequence). V shed 3 bases and J shed 2 bases, with 5 bases lying between them. The CDR3 totals 13 residues. DNA for the CDR3: TGTGCCAGTAGTATCCAGCCCTACAATGAGCAGTTCTTC. It codes for CASSIQPYNEQFF.

The genes are TRBV7-9 and TRBJ2-7, with a weak D call TRBD1 (6 bases). The V end was cut by 4 bases, the J end by 7 bases, with 20 bases between. The CDR3 is 15 residues long. The germline V gene encodes CDR1 SEHNR and CDR2 FQNEAQ (reference sequence). The CDR3: CASSSNRVSLEEQYF. The CDR3 nucleotides read TGTGCCAGCAGCTCGAACAGGGTGAGCCTGGAGGAGCAGTACTTC.

The chain employs TRBV29-1 and TRBJ2-7; D is undetermined. Germline CDR1 is SQVTM and CDR2 is ANQGSEA. Trimming took 5 bases from V and 0 from J, leaving 5 bases between them. The CDR3 runs 11 residues. The CDR3 sequence is CSVRASYEQYF. CDR3 DNA sequence: TGCAGCGTTCGCGCCTCCTACGAGCAGTACTTC.

Note on this clone: This sample includes further DNA sequences coding for the same CDR3. The V call is TRBV14, the J call TRBJ1-1; D remains ambiguous. V lost 2 bases and J lost 8, with 12 bases in between. Germline lookup yields CDR1 SGHDN and CDR2 FVKESK. The CDR3 sequence is 13 residues long. DNA of the CDR3: TGTGCCAGCAGCCAAAGGAAGGGCCCCGAAGCTTTCTTT. This sequence encodes CASSQRKGPEAFF.

The chain links TRBV6-5 to TRBJ1-6; 9 positions agree with TRBD1. The CDR3 is made up of 12 amino acids. Germline V gene lookup returns CDR1 MNHEY and CDR2 SVGAGI. V was pared by 10 bases and J by 7 bases, with 2 bases of the junction left unmatched. The CDR3 DNA reads TGTGCCACCGGGACAGGGAATTCACCCCTCCACTTT. Translating gives CATGTGNSPLHF.

V usage is TRBV4-1 and J usage is TRBJ1-5; perhaps TRBD1 as D (5 bases). Germline-derived CDR1 and CDR2 are MGHRA and YSYEKL. This CDR3 spans 17 amino acids. The V end was cut by 2 bases, the J end by 2 bases, with 16 bases between. The CDR3 reads CASSQPAQGYGNQPQHF. In DNA form, the CDR3 reads TGCGCCAGCAGCCAACCCGCGCAGGGTTACGGCAATCAGCCCCAGCATTTT.

The chain carries TRBV10-3 and TRBJ1-3; perhaps TRBD1 as D (5 bases). CDR3 length: 12 residues. Per germline, CDR1 ENHRY and CDR2 SYGVKD. The ends were cut back, 11 bases at V and 4 bases at J, with 12 bases in the middle. The CDR3, as DNA: TGTGCCTCCGGAGGGGTGGGAAACACCATATATTTT. Translating it yields CASGGVGNTIYF.

The chain joins TRBV18 to TRBJ1-5; possibly TRBD1 for D (5 bases). The length of the CDR3 is 13 residues. Germline CDR1 is KGHSH and CDR2 is LQKENI. The V end was cut by 6 bases, the J end by 7 bases, with 13 bases between. CDR3 residues: CASSPGREQPQHF. In DNA form, the CDR3 reads TGTGCCAGCTCGCCGGGACGTGAACAGCCCCAGCATTTT. The whole variable domain, filled in from reference TRBV18 and TRBJ1-5, reads NAGVMQNPRHLVRRRGQEARLRCSPMKGHSHVYWYRQLPEEGLKFMVYLQKENIIDESGMPKERFSAEFPKEGPSILRIQQVVRGDSAAYFCASSPGREQPQHFGDGTRLSIL.

The chain has TRBV5-1 and TRBJ2-3, with TRBD1 identical over 7 bases. The CDR3 runs to 15 residues. Germline lookup yields CDR1 SGHRS and CDR2 YFSETQ. V shed 0 bases, J shed 4 bases, and the junction held 5 bases outside the gene matches. CDR3 sequence: CASSLEGGAPDTQYF. The CDR3 DNA follows: TGCGCCAGCAGCTTGGAAGGGGGCGCGCCAGATACGCAGTATTTT.

This clone was observed a handful of times. The sample has other DNA sequences that encode this CDR3 too. The chain is built from TRBV18 and TRBJ1-1; TRBD1 is a possible D gene (6 bases). The CDR3 loop spans 14 amino acids. Germline V CDR1 and CDR2: KGHSH, LQKENI. Trimming took off 3 bases at V and 1 base at J, with 9 bases between the two ends. CDR3 loop: CASSPGQQNTEAFF. CDR3 nucleotides: TGTGCCAGCTCACCTGGACAGCAGAACACTGAAGCTTTCTTT.

The chain couples TRBV19 to TRBJ2-1, with D unclear. CDR3 length: 12 amino acids. Germline CDR1 LNHDA, CDR2 SQIVND (reference sequence). The V gene lost 3 bases and the J gene lost 7 bases, with 7 bases spanning the gap. The CDR3 sequence: CASSILGNEQFF. The CDR3 DNA follows: TGTGCCAGTAGTATTCTGGGGAATGAGCAGTTCTTC.

V and J are TRBV6-5 and TRBJ1-1, with D possibly TRBD1 on 5 matching bases. The CDR3 totals 14 residues. Trimming pared 6 bases from V and 1 base from J, leaving 12 bases between. From germline, CDR1 is MNHEY and CDR2 SVGAGI. In DNA, the CDR3 is TGTGCCAGCAGGATGACAGAAACGAACACTGAAGCTTTCTTT. Translating gives CASRMTETNTEAFF.

The chain carries TRBV28 and TRBJ1-6; 7 bases are a match to TRBD1. The CDR3 runs to 16 residues. V shed 7 bases and J 4 bases; nucleotides not matched to a gene: 10. Germline V gene lookup returns CDR1 MDHEN and CDR2 SYDVKM. The CDR3 DNA follows: TGTGCCAGCATCCCGACAGGGTCGGGTTATAATTCACCCCTCCACTTT. Translated: CASIPTGSGYNSPLHF.

The chain joins TRBV5-4 to TRBJ2-7; 7 bases match TRBD1. Germline CDR1 reads SGHNT; CDR2 reads YYREEE (reference sequence). The CDR3 has 14 residues. The V segment lost 6 bases and the J segment 7 bases; nucleotides outside the gene matches: 13. The CDR3 DNA is TGTGCCAGCACCAAAGGGACAGCCCTGGAAGAGCAGTACTTC. This codes for CASTKGTALEEQYF.

About this clone itself: Other DNA sequences from this sample encode an identical CDR3 as well. This chain uses TRBV5-1 with TRBJ2-5, with D maybe TRBD1 (6 bases). The CDR3 extends over 14 amino acids. V was shortened by 1 base and J by 3 bases, with 10 bases between the two germline ends. Germline V lookup: CDR1 SGHRS, CDR2 YFSETQ. In DNA, the CDR3 is TGCGCCAGCAGCTTGCCACAGGGTAAAGAGACCCAGTACTTC. Its protein is CASSLPQGKETQYF.

V is TRBV28 and J is TRBJ2-2; D unresolved. Germline V gene lookup returns CDR1 MDHEN and CDR2 SYDVKM. The V end lost 1 base, the J end lost 4 bases, and 10 bases lay between the germline ends. CDR3 length: 15 residues. This CDR3 is CASSLFRSGTGELFF. The CDR3 DNA follows: TGTGCCAGCAGTTTATTCCGGAGTGGCACCGGGGAGCTGTTTTTT.

CDR3: CASSLGTGLINEQYF. For the CDR3, the DNA is TGTGCCAGCAGCTTAGGTACAGGGCTTATCAACGAGCAGTACTTC. This chain links TRBV7-6 with TRBJ2-7, with D perhaps TRBD1 (6 bases). Germline lookup yields CDR1 SGHVS and CDR2 FNYEAQ. Trimming shortened V by 1 base and J by 5 bases, and 15 bases separated the two germline ends. The CDR3 is 15 residues long.